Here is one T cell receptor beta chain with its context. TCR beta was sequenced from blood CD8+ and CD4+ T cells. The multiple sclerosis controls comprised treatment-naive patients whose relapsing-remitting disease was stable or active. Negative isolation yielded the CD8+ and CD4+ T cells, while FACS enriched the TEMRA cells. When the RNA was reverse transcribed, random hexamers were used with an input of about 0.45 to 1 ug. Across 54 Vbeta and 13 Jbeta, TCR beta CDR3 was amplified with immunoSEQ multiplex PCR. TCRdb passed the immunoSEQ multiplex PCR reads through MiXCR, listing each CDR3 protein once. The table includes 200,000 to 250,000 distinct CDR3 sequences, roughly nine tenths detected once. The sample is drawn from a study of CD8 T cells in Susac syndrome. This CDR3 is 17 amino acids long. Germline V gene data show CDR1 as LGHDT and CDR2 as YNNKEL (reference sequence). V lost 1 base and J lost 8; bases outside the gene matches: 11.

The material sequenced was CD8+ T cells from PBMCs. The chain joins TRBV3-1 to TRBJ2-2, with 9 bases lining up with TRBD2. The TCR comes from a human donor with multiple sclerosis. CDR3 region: CASSQAPTRGGHGELFF. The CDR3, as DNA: TGTGCCAGCAGCCAAGCCCCGACGCGGGGGGGCCATGGGGAGCTGTTTTTT.